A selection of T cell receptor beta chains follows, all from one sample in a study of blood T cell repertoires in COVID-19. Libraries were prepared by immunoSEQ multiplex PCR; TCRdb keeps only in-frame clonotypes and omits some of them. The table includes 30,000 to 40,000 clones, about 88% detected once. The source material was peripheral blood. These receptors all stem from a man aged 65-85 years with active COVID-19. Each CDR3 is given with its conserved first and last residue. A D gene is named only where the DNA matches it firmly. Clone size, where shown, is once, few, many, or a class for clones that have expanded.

TGTGCCAGCAGACTAGGACAGGCCCAAACGGGCTACACCTTC	CASRLGQAQTGYTF	TRBV28	TRBJ1-2	NA	TRBD1
TGTGCCAGCAGCGTCGGGAGGGGGGAAACTAATGAAAAACTGTTTTTT	CASSVGRGETNEKLFF	TRBV5-4	TRBJ1-4	NA	NA
TGTGCCAGCAGTTTGTGGTCAGGGGGCTCCTACGAGCAGTACTTC	CASSLWSGGSYEQYF	TRBV28	TRBJ2-7	NA	TRBD1
TGTGCCAGCGGCCCTGTCGGACTGGTTTTGGGCTCCCCGGGCACTGAAGCTTTCTTT	CASGPVGLVLGSPGTEAFF	TRBV5-4	TRBJ1-1	once	NA
TGTGCCAGCAGTTCCCAGGGGGCCTTCTATGGCTACACCTTC	CASSSQGAFYGYTF	TRBV28	TRBJ1-2	NA	TRBD1
TGTGCCAGCAGCCAAGAATCCGGGACTAGGCAGTATTTT	CASSQESGTRQYF	TRBV4-2	TRBJ2-3	NA	TRBD2
TGTGCCAGCAGTTTGGGGGGGGTACGAGTTGAAAAACTGTTTTTT	CASSLGGVRVEKLFF	TRBV28	TRBJ1-4	once	NA
TGTGCCAGCACCCCGCCTGCCGGGACTTCAAACTCCTACGAGCAGTACTTC	CASTPPAGTSNSYEQYF	TRBV6-2/TRBV6-3	TRBJ2-7	NA	NA
TGTGCCAGCAGCTTAGCGGGCGGGGGCACCTACGAGCAGTACTTC	CASSLAGGGTYEQYF	TRBV7-8	TRBJ2-7	once	NA
TGTGCCAGCAGTCCTATAACAGGAACTGGAAACACCATATATTTT	CASSPITGTGNTIYF	TRBV28	TRBJ1-3	NA	NA
TGTGCCACCAGCGCCCGGACAGTTAATGAGCAGTTCTTC	CATSARTVNEQFF	TRBV15	TRBJ2-1	NA	NA
TGTGCCAGCAGCCCCTCCCGACTAGCGGGGGGCCTCCAAGAGACCCAGTACTTC	CASSPSRLAGGLQETQYF	TRBV11-3	TRBJ2-5	NA	TRBD2
TGCGCCAGCAGCCAAGACAGGTCCTATTCACCCCTCCACTTT	CASSQDRSYSPLHF	TRBV4-1	TRBJ1-6	few	NA
TGTGCCAGCAGCGAACTCCTAGCACGAGGCACAGATACGCAGTATTTT	CASSELLARGTDTQYF	TRBV9	TRBJ2-3	NA	NA
TGTGCCAGCAGCTTATGGGCGGGGGCGCCCTACGAGCAGTACTTC	CASSLWAGAPYEQYF	TRBV7-2	TRBJ2-7	NA	NA
TGTGCCAGTAGTATAACTGAGAAAACAGATACGCAGTATTTT	CASSITEKTDTQYF	TRBV19	TRBJ2-3	once	NA
TGTGCCAGCAGCAGACACGGGAGTGGAACCGTTTGGGGTAATGAGCAGTTCTTC	CASSRHGSGTVWGNEQFF	TRBV7-3	TRBJ2-1	NA	NA
TGCGCCAGCAGCCTAAGGACAGTAAGAAGTTTCGGAGAGACCCAGTACTTC	CASSLRTVRSFGETQYF	TRBV5-1	TRBJ2-5	NA	NA
TGTGCCAGCAGTGTTCAGGGACAGGCAGGAAACACCATATATTTT	CASSVQGQAGNTIYF	TRBV2	TRBJ1-3	NA	TRBD1
TGCGCCAGCAGCCAGGACCCGACTAGCGCTAAAGAGACCCAGTACTTC	CASSQDPTSAKETQYF	TRBV4-1	TRBJ2-5	NA	TRBD2
TGTGCCAGCAGCTCCACCGGGACAGGGGATTATGGCTACACCTTC	CASSSTGTGDYGYTF	TRBV7-3	TRBJ1-2	NA	TRBD1
TGTGCCAGTAGTACCCGACTAGCGGGGGGGCTGGAGACCCAGTACTTC	CASSTRLAGGLETQYF	TRBV19	TRBJ2-5	NA	TRBD2
TGTGCCAGTAGTGACCTTCCGGGACAGAATCAGCCCCAGCATTTT	CASSDLPGQNQPQHF	TRBV19	TRBJ1-5	NA	TRBD1
TGTGCCAGCAGCTTAAGGACAGGGGGGGACTATGGCTACACCTTC	CASSLRTGGDYGYTF	TRBV7-2	TRBJ1-2	NA	TRBD1
TGTGCCAGCAGTTTAGAGGCAGGGCCTGGGGCCAACGTCCTGACTTTC	CASSLEAGPGANVLTF	TRBV27	TRBJ2-6	NA	NA
TGTGCCAGCAGCTTAAACGGACTTTACAATGAGCAGTTCTTC	CASSLNGLYNEQFF	TRBV7-3	TRBJ2-1	NA	NA
TGCAGTGCTAGTGCTAGGACTGAAGCTTTCTTT	CSASARTEAFF	TRBV20-1	TRBJ1-1	NA	NA
TGTGCCAGCAGCCCCGGGACAGCCAACACAGATACGCAGTATTTT	CASSPGTANTDTQYF	TRBV9	TRBJ2-3	NA	TRBD1
TGTGCCAGCCTCGATGGCGGGGGGGCGCGTTACAATGAGCAGTTCTTC	CASLDGGGARYNEQFF	TRBV11-1	TRBJ2-1	NA	TRBD2
TGTGCCAGCAGCCCCTCCAGGGACTACCAAGAGACCCAGTACTTC	CASSPSRDYQETQYF	TRBV7-6	TRBJ2-5	once	NA
TGTGCCAGCAGTTTAAACGCCCACTACATTCACGAGCAGTACTTC	CASSLNAHYIHEQYF	TRBV27	TRBJ2-7	NA	NA
TGTGCCACCAACCCTGGGACAGGGGGCCCACGCCCCTATGGCTACACCTTC	CATNPGTGGPRPYGYTF	TRBV28	TRBJ1-2	NA	TRBD1
TGTGCCAGCCGGCCGGGAACCAGTAACTACAATGAGCAGTTCTTC	CASRPGTSNYNEQFF	TRBV2	TRBJ2-1	NA	NA
TGTGCCAGCAGCCTAGTTCGGAACACTGAAGCTTTCTTT	CASSLVRNTEAFF	TRBV28	TRBJ1-1	NA	NA
TGTGCCAGCAGCCCGGGGACAGACTATGGCTACACCTTC	CASSPGTDYGYTF	TRBV7-9	TRBJ1-2	NA	TRBD1
TGTGCCAGTGGGACAGGGATCTCTAATGAAAAACTGTTTTTT	CASGTGISNEKLFF	TRBV19	TRBJ1-4	NA	TRBD1
TGCGCCAGCAGCCAAGTCCACGGGAAGGGGGCCGCAGATACGCAGTATTTT	CASSQVHGKGAADTQYF	TRBV4-1	TRBJ2-3	NA	TRBD1
TGTGCCAGTAGTAAGGGCGGGACCAACTTCGGGGAAAAACTGTTTTTT	CASSKGGTNFGEKLFF	TRBV19	TRBJ1-4	NA	NA
TGTGCCAGCTCAAAGGACAGGAAGAATTCACCCCTCCACTTT	CASSKDRKNSPLHF	TRBV18	TRBJ1-6	few	TRBD1
TGTGCCAGCAGCCAACGCCCTAGCGGGGGACAAGAGACCCAGTACTTC	CASSQRPSGGQETQYF	TRBV3-1/TRBV3-2	TRBJ2-5	NA	TRBD2
TGTGCCAGTAGGACTGGACTAGCAGTGATCTCTGAGCAGTTCTTC	CASRTGLAVISEQFF	TRBV19	TRBJ2-1	once	TRBD2
TGTGCCAGCAGACCTCCGCAGGGGAGAAATCAGCCCCAGCATTTT	CASRPPQGRNQPQHF	TRBV6-2/TRBV6-3	TRBJ1-5	NA	NA
TGTGCCAGCAGTTTCCTTAGCGGGAACCCCTACGAGCAGTACTTC	CASSFLSGNPYEQYF	TRBV27	TRBJ2-7	NA	TRBD2
TGTGCCAGCAGCGTAGGACTAGCGGGGTTTGGGGCCAACGTCCTGACTTTC	CASSVGLAGFGANVLTF	TRBV9	TRBJ2-6	NA	TRBD2
TGTGCCAGTAGTTACCGACAGGGCGATCAGCCCCAGCATTTT	CASSYRQGDQPQHF	TRBV19	TRBJ1-5	NA	TRBD1
TGTGCCAGTAGTGTCCAGCCAGGCAGGGGGCGCGAGCAGTACTTC	CASSVQPGRGREQYF	TRBV19	TRBJ2-7	NA	TRBD1
TGTGCCAGCAGGGGACTTTCGACAGCCTACGAGCAGTACTTC	CASRGLSTAYEQYF	TRBV11-1	TRBJ2-7	NA	NA
TGTGCCAGCAGCTTAGGGGGGCTCCGAGGGGAGCAGTTCTTC	CASSLGGLRGEQFF	TRBV7-9	TRBJ2-1	NA	NA